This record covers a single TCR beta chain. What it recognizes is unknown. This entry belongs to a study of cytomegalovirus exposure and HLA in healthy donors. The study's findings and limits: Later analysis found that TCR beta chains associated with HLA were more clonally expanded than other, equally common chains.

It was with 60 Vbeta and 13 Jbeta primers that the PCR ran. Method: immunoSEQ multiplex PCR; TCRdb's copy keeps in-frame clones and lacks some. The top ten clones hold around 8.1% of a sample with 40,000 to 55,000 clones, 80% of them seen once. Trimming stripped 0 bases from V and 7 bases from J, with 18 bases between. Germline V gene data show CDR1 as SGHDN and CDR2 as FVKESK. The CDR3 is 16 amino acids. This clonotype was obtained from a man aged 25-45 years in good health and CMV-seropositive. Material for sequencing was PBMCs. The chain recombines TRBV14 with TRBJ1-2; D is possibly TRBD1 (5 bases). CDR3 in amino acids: CASSQDLGLTVTGYTF. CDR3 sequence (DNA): TGTGCCAGCAGCCAAGATCTCGGGTTGACAGTTACTGGCTACACCTTC.